These 7 T cell receptor beta chains originate from one sample sequenced in a study of shared clonotypes between healthy human individuals. TCRdb's copy holds only in-frame clones and misses some; the assay was immunoSEQ multiplex PCR. The table lists 2 million to 2.5 million clones, roughly 95% of them singletons, with around 0.13% in the top ten. The specimen was naive CD4+ T cells sorted from blood. Subset noted: CD45RA+ positively selected. The source of these receptors is a man aged 18-30 years in good health.

This rearrangement joins TRBV9 to TRBJ1-3; 7 bases line up with TRBD1. Germline V gene lookup returns CDR1 SGDLS and CDR2 YYNGEE. CDR3 length: 15 residues. The junction had 3 bases not matched to a gene; V was cut back by 3 bases and J by 0 bases. The CDR3 nucleotides read TGTGCCAGCAGCGAAACAGGGGACTCTGGAAACACCATATATTTT. It codes for CASSETGDSGNTIYF.

The V and J genes are TRBV28 and TRBJ2-1; tentatively, D is TRBD2 (5 bases). Looked up from germline, CDR1 is MDHEN and CDR2 is SYDVKM. V shed 3 bases and J shed 8 bases, with 11 bases lying between them. The CDR3 runs to 13 residues. The DNA of the CDR3 is TGTGCCAGCAGTTTTCGTCTAGCCCATGAGCAGTTCTTC. Translating gives CASSFRLAHEQFF.

In DNA form, the CDR3 reads TGTGCCAGCAGCATGACAGGGCCCTACAATGAGCAGTTCTTC. It specifies CASSMTGPYNEQFF. The chain uses TRBV5-4 and TRBJ2-1; 7 bases are shared with TRBD1. The CDR3 runs to 14 residues. V gave up 4 bases and J gave up 2 bases; unmatched junction bases: 3. From germline, CDR1 is SGHNT and CDR2 YYREEE (reference sequence).

This clone was seen a single time. The chain recombines TRBV18 with TRBJ1-6; 9 bases map to TRBD1. The length of the CDR3 is 17 residues. Per germline, CDR1 KGHSH and CDR2 LQKENI. V lost 5 bases, J lost 6 bases, and 11 bases stayed unmatched. In DNA form, the CDR3 reads TGTGCCAGCTCAAGCTATGGACAGGGGAGTAGTAATTCACCCCTCCACTTT. Encoded protein: CASSSYGQGSSNSPLHF.

The chain employs TRBV7-2 and TRBJ2-3; D is unclear. Trimming removed 4 bases from V and 4 bases from J, with 6 bases in between. Germline CDR1 is SGHTA and CDR2 is FQGNSA. The CDR3 is 12 amino acids. The chain's CDR3 is CASSSHPDTQYF. The CDR3, as DNA: TGTGCCAGCAGCTCTCATCCAGATACGCAGTATTTT.

This rearrangement joins TRBV5-4 to TRBJ2-5; D is possibly TRBD1 (6 bases). V lost 2 bases and J lost 4, with 9 bases in between. The length of the CDR3 is 13 residues. Germline-derived CDR1 and CDR2 are SGHNT and YYREEE (reference sequence). The CDR3 protein is CASSLKGVETQYF. The CDR3 DNA is TGTGCCAGCAGCTTAAAGGGGGTAGAGACCCAGTACTTC.

Written as DNA, the CDR3 is TGTGCCAGCAGCCAAATTGGACTAGCTGGCAATGAGCAGTTCTTC. Its translation: CASSQIGLAGNEQFF. This chain links TRBV5-4 with TRBJ2-1, with 8 bases fitting TRBD2. J lost 6 bases, V lost 4 bases, and 9 bases had no gene match. Germline loops: CDR1 SGHNT, CDR2 YYREEE (reference sequence). There are 15 residues in the CDR3.